These 7 T cell receptor beta chains were sequenced from one sample in a study of CD8 T cells in ankylosing spondylitis. TCRdb called the 5' RACE reads again in MiXCR, with one record for every CDR3 protein. This table holds around 150,000 distinct CDR3 sequences, 6% to 8.5% found once. Specimen: blood, either unsorted or a sorted T cell fraction (not recorded which). These receptors all stem from a female donor with ankylosing spondylitis or in good health (not recorded which).

This clonotype came up many times. The J gene is TRBJ1-1, the V gene TRBV12-3 or TRBV12-4; D is possibly TRBD1 (6 bases). CDR3 length equals 14 residues. V was cut by 5 bases and J by 3 bases, with 13 bases left in between. CDR3 amino acids: CASSPHTGYTEAFF. In nucleotides, the CDR3 is TGTGCCAGCAGTCCTCACACAGGGTACACTGAAGCTTTCTTT.

The sample holds many counts of this clonotype. V gene TRBV6-2 or TRBV6-3 combines with J gene TRBJ2-1; tentative D call: TRBD2 (5 bases). Germline V CDR1 and CDR2: MNHEY, SVGEGT. V was cut by 9 bases and J by 9 bases, with 12 bases left in between. The CDR3 sequence is 11 residues long. The CDR3 loop is CASTWGVEQFF. CDR3 DNA sequence: TGTGCCAGTACCTGGGGAGTTGAGCAGTTCTTC.

This clonotype was observed many times. This chain connects TRBV20-1 to TRBJ1-1; D remains unclear. This CDR3 contains 11 residues. Germline V CDR1 and CDR2: DFQATT, SNEGSKA (reference sequence). V lost 0 bases and J 4 bases, leaving 3 bases between the germline ends. CDR3 bases: TGCAGTGCTAGAGAAAGCACTGAAGCTTTCTTT. Protein sequence: CSARESTEAFF.

At least ten counts were recorded for this clonotype. V usage is TRBV7-3 and J usage is TRBJ2-1, with D perhaps matching TRBD1 (6 bases). This CDR3 is built from 14 residues. CDR1 SGHTA and CDR2 FQGTGA come from the germline V gene. The V and J ends lost 5 bases and 1 base respectively, with 9 bases between them. Here the CDR3 reads CASSKTGSYNEQFF. The CDR3 DNA sequence: TGTGCCAGCAGCAAGACAGGATCCTACAATGAGCAGTTCTTC.

This clonotype was seen at least ten times. The genes are TRBV5-1 and TRBJ2-2, with D maybe TRBD1 (6 bases). This CDR3 is 15 amino acids long. The germline V gene encodes CDR1 SGHRS and CDR2 YFSETQ. With 4 bases removed from V and 4 bases from J, the gap between germline ends came to 14 bases. CDR3 in DNA: TGCGCCAGCAGCAGCAAACAGGGAAGCACCGGGGAGCTGTTTTTT. Translation gives CASSSKQGSTGELFF.

This clonotype was seen ten or more times. The rearrangement joins TRBV7-9 to TRBJ1-1; no definite D call. From germline, CDR1 is SEHNR and CDR2 FQNEAQ (reference sequence). Trimming removed 1 base at V and 1 base at J, with 13 bases between. The CDR3 loop spans 16 amino acids. CDR3 sequence reads: CASSLGPSSKNTEAFF. The CDR3 nucleotides read TGTGCCAGCAGCTTAGGTCCGAGTAGTAAGAACACTGAAGCTTTCTTT. The whole variable domain, filled in from reference TRBV7-9 and TRBJ1-1, reads DTGVSQNPRHKITKRGQNVTFRCDPISEHNRLYWYRQTLGQGPEFLTYFQNEAQLEKSRLLSDRFSAERPKGSFSTLEIQRTEQGDSAMYLCASSLGPSSKNTEAFFGQGTRLTVV.

This clonotype showed up many times. The rearrangement uses TRBV5-1 and TRBJ2-2; a possible D gene is TRBD2 (6 bases). Trimming took 0 bases from V and 6 from J, leaving 12 bases between them. The CDR3 is 15 amino acids. Germline V lookup: CDR1 SGHRS, CDR2 YFSETQ. The CDR3 is CASSLAGGDAGELFF. CDR3 nucleotide sequence: TGCGCCAGCAGCTTGGCCGGAGGGGACGCCGGGGAGCTGTTTTTT.